The 4 T cell receptor beta chains below all came from one sample that was sequenced in a study of Graves' ophthalmopathy and Graves' hyperthyroidism. RNA transcripts served as template for amplifying TCR beta CDR3 sequences. A first-round RT-PCR used HTBI primers, followed by a second-round multiplex PCR. TCRdb fed the multiplex PCR reads into MiXCR, producing one record per CDR3 protein. The sample carries some 520,000 distinct CDR3 sequences, approximately 14% recorded once. Sample: blood. Every receptor here comes from a woman under 40 with Graves' ophthalmopathy.

This clonotype was seen ten or more times. This sequence joins TRBV28 and TRBJ1-2; 7 bases align to TRBD1. CDR1 is MDHEN, CDR2 SYDVKM, per germline. J lost 3 bases, V lost 4 bases, and 11 bases had no gene match. The CDR3 loop spans 16 amino acids. The CDR3: CASSSPSGGGDYGYTF. CDR3 sequence (DNA): TGTGCCAGCAGTTCGCCGTCCGGAGGGGGCGACTATGGCTACACCTTC.

This clonotype was recorded at least ten times. The J gene is TRBJ1-1, the V gene TRBV28; D gene uncertain. The ends were cut back, 5 bases at V and 3 bases at J, with 10 bases in the middle. The CDR3 loop spans 13 amino acids. Germline CDR1 is MDHEN and CDR2 is SYDVKM. CDR3 DNA sequence: TGTGCCAGCAGTCCCCGGAGGGACACTGAAGCTTTCTTT. As protein: CASSPRRDTEAFF.

Only a few counts were recorded for this clonotype. The J gene is TRBJ1-5, the V gene TRBV12-3 or TRBV12-4, with 10 positions matching TRBD1. This CDR3 region has 17 residues. Unmatched junction bases numbered 6, after V lost 4 bases and J lost 0 bases. CDR3 sequence: CASSWDRGSYSNQPQHF. In DNA form, the CDR3 reads TGTGCCAGCAGTTGGGACAGGGGATCCTATAGCAATCAGCCCCAGCATTTT.

This clonotype has at least ten counts. A single base separates this from a much larger clone, so it may be a read error. The conserved phenylalanine or tryptophan normally closing the CDR3 is absent here, so this likely arose from a read error. This rearrangement joins TRBV28 to TRBJ1-1, with D tentatively TRBD1 (5 bases). Germline-derived CDR1 and CDR2 are MDHEN and SYDVKM. The CDR3 runs 10 residues. Trimming shortened V by 6 bases and J by 11 bases, and 10 bases separated the two germline ends. CDR3 coding DNA: TGTGCCAGCAGGGACATCCACGCTTTCCTT. This translates into CASRDIHAFL.